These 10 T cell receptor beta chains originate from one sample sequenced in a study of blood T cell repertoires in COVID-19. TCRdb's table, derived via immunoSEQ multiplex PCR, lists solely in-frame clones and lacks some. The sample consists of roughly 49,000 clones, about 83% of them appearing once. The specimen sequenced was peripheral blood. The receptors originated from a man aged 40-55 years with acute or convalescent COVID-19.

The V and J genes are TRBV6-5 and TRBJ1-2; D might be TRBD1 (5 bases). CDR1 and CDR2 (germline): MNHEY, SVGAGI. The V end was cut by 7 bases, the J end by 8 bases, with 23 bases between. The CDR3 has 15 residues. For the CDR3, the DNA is TGTGCCAGCACCTTCCTAGACAGCGGGGCCTACGGCTACACCTTC. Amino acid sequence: CASTFLDSGAYGYTF.

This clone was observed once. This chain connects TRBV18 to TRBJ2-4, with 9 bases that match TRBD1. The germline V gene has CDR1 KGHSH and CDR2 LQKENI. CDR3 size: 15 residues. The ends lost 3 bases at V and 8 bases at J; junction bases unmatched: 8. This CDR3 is CASSPLGQGIHIQYF. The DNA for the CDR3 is TGTGCCAGCTCACCCCTAGGACAGGGGATCCACATTCAGTACTTC.

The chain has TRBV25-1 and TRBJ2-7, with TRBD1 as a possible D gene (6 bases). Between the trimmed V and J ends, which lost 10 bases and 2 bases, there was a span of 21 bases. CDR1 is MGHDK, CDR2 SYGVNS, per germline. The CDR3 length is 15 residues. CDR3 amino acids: CATSEDRLGAYEQYF. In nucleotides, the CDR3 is TGTGCCACATCGGAAGACAGGTTGGGCGCCTACGAGCAGTACTTC.

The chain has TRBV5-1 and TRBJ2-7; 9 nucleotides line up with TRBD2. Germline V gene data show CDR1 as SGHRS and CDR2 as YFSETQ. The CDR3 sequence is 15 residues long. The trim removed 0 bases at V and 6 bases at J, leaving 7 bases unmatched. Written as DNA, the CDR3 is TGCGCCAGCAGCTTGGAACGGGTAGCGGGAGCCGAGCAGTACTTC. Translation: CASSLERVAGAEQYF.

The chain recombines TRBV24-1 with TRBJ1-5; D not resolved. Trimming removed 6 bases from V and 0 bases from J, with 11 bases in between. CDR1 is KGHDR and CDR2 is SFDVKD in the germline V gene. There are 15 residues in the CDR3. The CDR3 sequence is CATSSGFYSNQPQHF. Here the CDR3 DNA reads TGTGCCACCAGTTCGGGATTTTATAGCAATCAGCCCCAGCATTTT.

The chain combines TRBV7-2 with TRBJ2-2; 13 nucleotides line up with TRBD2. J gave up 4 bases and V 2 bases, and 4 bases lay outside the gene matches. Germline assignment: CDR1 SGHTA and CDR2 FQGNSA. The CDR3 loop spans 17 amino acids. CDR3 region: CASSLWGLAGSTGELFF. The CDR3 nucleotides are TGTGCCAGCAGCTTATGGGGACTAGCGGGGAGCACCGGGGAGCTGTTTTTT.

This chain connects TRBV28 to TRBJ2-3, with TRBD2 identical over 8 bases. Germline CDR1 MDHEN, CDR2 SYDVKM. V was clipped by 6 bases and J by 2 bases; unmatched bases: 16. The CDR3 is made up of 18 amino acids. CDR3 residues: CASSRRDVIAGYTDTQYF. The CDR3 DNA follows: TGTGCCAGCAGCCGCCGGGATGTAATAGCGGGATACACAGATACGCAGTATTTT.

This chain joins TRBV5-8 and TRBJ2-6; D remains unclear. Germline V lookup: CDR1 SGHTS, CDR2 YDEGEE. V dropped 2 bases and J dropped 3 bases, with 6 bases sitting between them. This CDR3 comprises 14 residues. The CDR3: CASSFHNGANVLTF. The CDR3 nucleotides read TGTGCCAGCAGCTTTCACAATGGGGCCAACGTCCTGACTTTC.

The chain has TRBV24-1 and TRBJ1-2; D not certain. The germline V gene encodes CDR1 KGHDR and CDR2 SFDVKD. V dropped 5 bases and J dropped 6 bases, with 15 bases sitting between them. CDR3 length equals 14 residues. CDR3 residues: CATSGSKGGHGYTF. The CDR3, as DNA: TGTGCCACCAGTGGATCAAAGGGCGGGCATGGCTACACCTTC.

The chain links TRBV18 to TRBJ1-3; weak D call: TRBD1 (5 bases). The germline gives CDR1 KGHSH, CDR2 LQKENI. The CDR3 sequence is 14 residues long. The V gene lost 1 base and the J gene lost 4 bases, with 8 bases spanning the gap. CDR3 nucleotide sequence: TGTGCCAGCTCACCACAGGGGTACGGAAACACCATATATTTT. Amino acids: CASSPQGYGNTIYF.